Following are 20 T cell receptor beta chains from one sample sequenced in a study of blood T cell repertoires in COVID-19. TCRdb's copy holds only in-frame clones and misses some; the assay was immunoSEQ multiplex PCR. The sample shows approximately 250,000 clones, 88% of them seen only once. The sequencing input was peripheral blood. These receptors were collected from a woman between 65 and 79 years old with COVID-19, enrolled during active disease.

The chain combines TRBV28 with TRBJ1-2; D ambiguous. V lost 5 bases to trimming and J lost 3 bases, with 16 bases between them. The CDR3 spans 15 residues. Per the germline V gene, CDR1 is MDHEN and CDR2 is SYDVKM. CDR3 amino acids: CASSPPVGSHYGYTF. The CDR3 bases are TGTGCCAGCAGTCCCCCGGTAGGGAGTCACTATGGCTACACCTTC.

CDR3 loop: CASSLATGWGDQYF. CDR3 in DNA: TGTGCCAGCAGCTTAGCGACAGGGTGGGGGGACCAGTACTTC. This chain links TRBV7-9 with TRBJ2-5; tentatively, D is TRBD1 (7 bases). The V end lost 0 bases, the J end lost 10 bases, and 15 bases lay between the germline ends. Germline CDR1 is SEHNR and CDR2 is FQNEAQ (reference sequence). The CDR3 has 14 amino acids.

In DNA, the CDR3 is TGTGCCAGCAGACGCATACAGGGTACTAATGAAAAACTGTTTTTT. Its translation is CASRRIQGTNEKLFF. This chain joins TRBV3-1 (or the pseudogene TRBV3-2) and TRBJ1-4, with a tentative D call TRBD1 (6 bases). Germline V gene data show CDR1 as LGHDT and CDR2 as YNNKEL (reference sequence). The CDR3 is 15 residues long. V lost 6 bases and J lost 2, with 13 bases in between.

The V gene is TRBV28, the J gene TRBJ1-1, with D tentatively TRBD1 (6 bases). Germline V CDR1 and CDR2: MDHEN, SYDVKM. This CDR3 is built from 12 residues. V was pared by 6 bases and J by 9 bases, with 14 bases between. This CDR3 is CASSLSGTKAFF. DNA of the CDR3: TGTGCCAGCAGCCTCTCCGGGACAAAAGCTTTCTTT.

This sequence joins TRBV28 and TRBJ2-1, with 11 bases identical to TRBD2. J was trimmed by 1 base and V by 5 bases; bases with no gene match: 1. CDR3 length: 15 amino acids. In germline, CDR1 is MDHEN, CDR2 SYDVKM. CDR3 DNA sequence: TGTGCCAGCAGTCTAGCGGGAGGATCCTACAATGAGCAGTTCTTC. Translating gives CASSLAGGSYNEQFF.

This clone was detected only once. The chain has TRBV5-1 and TRBJ1-2; D unclear. Germline assignment: CDR1 SGHRS and CDR2 YFSETQ. The CDR3 runs to 11 residues. V shed 0 bases and J shed 8 bases, with 5 bases lying between them. CDR3 protein: CASSLGVGYTF. CDR3 bases: TGCGCCAGCAGCTTGGGAGTGGGCTACACCTTC. Full variable domain (missing parts from reference TRBV5-1 and TRBJ1-2): KAGVTQTPRYLIKTRGQQVTLSCSPISGHRSVSWYQQTPGQGLQFLFEYFSETQRNKGNFPGRFSGRQFSNSRSEMNVSTLELGDSALYLCASSLGVGYTFGSGTRLTVV.

The J gene is TRBJ2-1, the V gene TRBV12-3 or TRBV12-4, with D possibly being TRBD1 (5 bases). The CDR3 length is 11 residues. V was shortened by 4 bases and J by 12 bases, with 10 bases between the two germline ends. CDR3 nucleotides: TGTGCCAGCAGTTACAGGACGCGGCAGTTCTTC. Translating it yields CASSYRTRQFF.

This clone was seen ten or more times. This chain joins TRBV5-1 and TRBJ1-6, with D tentatively TRBD1 (6 bases). V lost 1 base and J lost 7, with 9 bases in between. The CDR3 has 14 amino acids. Germline V gene lookup returns CDR1 SGHRS and CDR2 YFSETQ. The CDR3 is CASSLSGANSPLHF. In nucleotides, the CDR3 is TGCGCCAGCAGCTTGTCAGGGGCGAATTCACCCCTCCACTTT.

The chain carries TRBV24-1 and TRBJ1-2, with TRBD1 as a possible D gene (6 bases). Per the germline V gene, CDR1 is KGHDR and CDR2 is SFDVKD. The V end lost 4 bases, the J end lost 8 bases, and 28 bases lay between the germline ends. CDR3 length equals 18 residues. In DNA form, the CDR3 reads TGTGCCACCAGTGACAGCCATTTTATTGTAACAGGGCCAGGGGGCTACACCTTC. As protein: CATSDSHFIVTGPGGYTF.

V and J are TRBV4-3 and TRBJ1-2, with D possibly matching TRBD1 (6 bases). V was clipped by 6 bases and J by 9 bases, with 14 bases between them. CDR3 size: 12 residues. CDR1 and CDR2 (germline): LGHNA, YSLEER. CDR3 nucleotides: TGCGCCAGCAGTTCCGGGGGGCGAAGCTACACCTTC. Protein sequence: CASSSGGRSYTF.

The genes are TRBV24-1 and TRBJ2-3; 10 bases map to TRBD2. The CDR3 extends over 16 amino acids. V lost 5 bases and J lost 6; bases outside the gene matches: 10. The germline V gene encodes CDR1 KGHDR and CDR2 SFDVKD. In DNA, the CDR3 is TGTGCCACCAGTGCTGCTAGCGGGAGACTCCAGGATACGCAGTATTTT. Translating it yields CATSAASGRLQDTQYF.

V and J are TRBV14 and TRBJ2-5, with TRBD2 matching over 11 bases. This CDR3 contains 16 residues. V dropped 5 bases and J dropped 3; count of bases not matched to a gene: 8. Germline V gene sequence: CDR1 SGHDN, CDR2 FVKESK. Here the CDR3 DNA reads TGTGCCAGCAGCTCCTGGACTAGCGGGCCCGAAGAGACCCAGTACTTC. The encoded protein is CASSSWTSGPEETQYF.

The rearrangement links TRBV9 to TRBJ1-1; TRBD1 matches at 7 bases. The CDR3 is 13 amino acids. With 3 bases clipped from V and 7 bases from J, the junction kept 6 bases outside the gene matches. Per germline, CDR1 SGDLS and CDR2 YYNGEE. The CDR3 bases are TGTGCCAGCAGCGGACAGGGTTACGGTGAAGCTTTCTTT. Translated: CASSGQGYGEAFF.

The chain recombines TRBV7-6 with TRBJ2-5, with 11 positions matching TRBD1. CDR3 length: 16 residues. Trimming took 5 bases from V and 2 from J; bases not matched to a gene: 7. CDR1 is SGHVS and CDR2 is FNYEAQ in the germline V gene. The CDR3 coding sequence is TGTGCCAGCAGCGCCCGGGGGACAGGGGGACAAGAGACCCAGTACTTC. It translates to CASSARGTGGQETQYF.

The V and J genes are TRBV11-1 and TRBJ1-1; D gene uncertain. CDR1 is SGHAT, CDR2 FQDESV, per germline (reference sequence). The CDR3 totals 14 residues. V was shortened by 5 bases and J by 5 bases, with 15 bases between the two germline ends. DNA for the CDR3: TGTGCCAGCAGCCCGTTTTGGCGGGGTACTGAAGCTTTCTTT. Encoded protein: CASSPFWRGTEAFF.

The V call is TRBV30, the J call TRBJ2-1, with 11 nucleotides matching TRBD2. This CDR3 comprises 15 residues. After removal of 4 bases from V and 6 bases from J, the junction contained 8 bases not matched to a gene. Looked up from germline, CDR1 is GTSNPN and CDR2 is SVGIG (reference sequence). The CDR3 sequence: CAWKTRTSGSNEQFF. Written as DNA, the CDR3 is TGTGCCTGGAAAACCAGGACTAGCGGGTCCAATGAGCAGTTCTTC. The full variable domain, its missing parts supplied by reference TRBV30 and TRBJ2-1, is SQTIHQWPATLVQPVGSPLSLECTVEGTSNPNLYWYRQAAGRGLQLLFYSVGIGQISSEVPQNLSASRPQDRQFILSSKKLLLSDSGFYLCAWKTRTSGSNEQFFGPGTRLTVL.

This chain links TRBV10-3 with TRBJ2-2; possibly TRBD2 for D (5 bases). The CDR3 runs 14 residues. CDR1 is ENHRY, CDR2 SYGVKD, per germline. Trimming took 7 bases from V and 6 from J, leaving 15 bases between them. This chain's CDR3 is CAITINSDPGELFF. The CDR3 nucleotides read TGTGCCATCACCATCAATAGCGATCCCGGGGAGCTGTTTTTT.

The chain couples TRBV28 to TRBJ1-3; weak D call: TRBD1 (6 bases). Deletions cut 7 bases from V and 8 bases from J, with 12 bases between. Per germline, CDR1 MDHEN and CDR2 SYDVKM. The CDR3 extends over 12 amino acids. This chain's CDR3 is CASKRQVDTIYF. The CDR3 coding sequence is TGTGCCAGCAAAAGACAGGTAGACACCATATATTTT.

The chain employs TRBV27 and TRBJ1-1; 7 positions match TRBD1. This CDR3 spans 14 amino acids. The V gene end was trimmed by 6 bases and the J gene end by 3 bases; junction bases not matched to a gene: 7. Germline values: CDR1 MNHEY, CDR2 SMNVEV (reference sequence). CDR3 amino acids: CASSPQGVHTEAFF. The CDR3 DNA sequence: TGTGCCAGCAGCCCCCAGGGGGTACACACTGAAGCTTTCTTT.

The V and J genes are TRBV5-6 and TRBJ1-6; D might be TRBD1 (5 bases). V was clipped by 5 bases and J by 3 bases, with 9 bases between them. The germline V gene has CDR1 SGHDT and CDR2 YYEEEE. The CDR3 contains 14 residues. CDR3 in amino acids: CASRQGHYNSPLHF. The CDR3 DNA reads as TGTGCCAGCAGGCAGGGTCACTATAATTCACCCCTCCACTTT.